The rows below give T cell receptor beta chains drawn from one sample of a study of PD-L1 blockade in urothelial cancer. Only in-frame clones appear in the TCRdb table, and some are missing; sequencing was by immunoSEQ multiplex PCR. Among around 70,000 clones, roughly 88% were seen once, and the ten largest hold under 6%. The sequencing here drew on PBMCs, taken around atezolizumab (anti-PD-L1) treatment. These receptors were obtained from a man aged 65 to 79 with urothelial cancer. Each CDR3 is given with its conserved first and last residue.

TRBJ2-7,TRBV6-6,CASSRGRAYEQYF
TRBJ1-2,TRBV28,CASSRHDRSRGYTF
TRBJ2-5,TRBV11-2,CASSLGGSKETQYF
TRBJ2-7,TRBV19,CATLDSEPYEQYF
TRBJ2-1,TRBV5-4,CASSPGQGLEYEQFF
TRBJ2-7,TRBV19,CASSGSRSEQYF
TRBJ1-2,TRBV10-1,CASSSDKDYGYTF
TRBJ2-1,TRBV12-5,CASAFRASGRAGEQFF
TRBJ1-1,TRBV20-1,CSAFRDTEAFF
TRBJ1-1,TRBV2,CASSRPGQGVMMNTEAFF
TRBJ2-1,TRBV6-4,CASSMALAGVINEQFF
TRBJ1-2,TRBV28,CASSRDRGIGGYTF
TRBJ2-1,TRBV2,CASSGSGNSYNEQFF
TRBJ1-5,TRBV28,CASSSTGGTNQPQHF
TRBJ1-4,TRBV2,CASLQGGWGEKLFF
TRBJ2-1,TRBV5-1,CASRGTGGVYNEQFF
TRBJ2-7,TRBV27,CASSWRVTYEQYF
TRBJ1-2,TRBV28,CASSFLRGYGYTF
TRBJ2-7,TRBV27,CASSFRGRQGAFYEQYF
TRBJ2-5,TRBV27,CASSFRGTQYF
TRBJ2-1,TRBV4-1,CASSQGLAVYNEQFF
TRBJ1-1,TRBV5-6,CASSKEVEIMNTEAFF
TRBJ2-1,TRBV5-1,CASSLEAGWASNEQFF
TRBJ2-6,TRBV19,CASSRQDRTGANVLTF